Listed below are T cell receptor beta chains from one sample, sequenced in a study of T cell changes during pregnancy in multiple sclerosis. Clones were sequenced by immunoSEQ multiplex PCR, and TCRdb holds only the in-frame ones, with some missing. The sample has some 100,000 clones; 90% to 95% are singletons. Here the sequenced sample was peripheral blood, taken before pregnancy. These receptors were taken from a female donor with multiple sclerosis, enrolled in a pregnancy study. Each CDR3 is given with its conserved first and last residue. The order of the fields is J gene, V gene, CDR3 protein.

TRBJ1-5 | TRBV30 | CAWSEQGSVQPQHF
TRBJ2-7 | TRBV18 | CASSKGDPYEQYF
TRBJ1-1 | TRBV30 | CAWSRTSTEAFF
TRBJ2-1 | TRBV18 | CASSPTSGEFGEQFF
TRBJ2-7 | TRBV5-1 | CASSSGTGTYEQYF
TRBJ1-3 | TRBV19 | CASSMGRFISGNTIYF
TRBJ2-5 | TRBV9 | CASSVDGQETQYF
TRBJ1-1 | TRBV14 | CASSQRTVNTEAFF
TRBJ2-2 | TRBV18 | CASSPQSAGELFF
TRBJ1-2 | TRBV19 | CASSMGGYGYTF
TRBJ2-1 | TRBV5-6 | CASSGEGSSYNEQFF
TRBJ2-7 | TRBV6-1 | CASRLLDSPSYEQYF
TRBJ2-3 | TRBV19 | CASRILAASTDTQYF
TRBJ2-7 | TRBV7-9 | CASSQPDRGPTYEQYF
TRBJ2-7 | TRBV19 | CASSMRGRGGEQYF
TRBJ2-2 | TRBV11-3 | CASSGTDPNTGELFF
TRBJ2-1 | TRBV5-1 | CASSPTPGTNNYEQFF
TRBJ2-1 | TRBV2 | CASRTIAGGYNEQFF
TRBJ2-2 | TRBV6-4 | CASSGSHSTGELFF
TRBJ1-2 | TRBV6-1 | CASRREGNGYTF
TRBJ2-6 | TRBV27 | CASSSLGQAGANVLTF
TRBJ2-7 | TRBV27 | CASSLGQGTYEQYF
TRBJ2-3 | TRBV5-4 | CAARWGGARPGTDTQYF
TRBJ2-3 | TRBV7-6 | CASSLAAWDSPGGTDTQYF
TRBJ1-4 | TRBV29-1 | CSGGQLNEKLFF
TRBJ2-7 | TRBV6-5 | CASMRDRGYYEQYF
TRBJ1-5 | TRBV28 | CASSGTGTEDFSNQPQHF
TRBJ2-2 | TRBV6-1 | CASSVLRGRVGTGELFF
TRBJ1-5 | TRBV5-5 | CASSPGQGIYQPQHF
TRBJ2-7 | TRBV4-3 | CASSQGPAYEQYF
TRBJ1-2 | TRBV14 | CASSQGGQLYGYTF
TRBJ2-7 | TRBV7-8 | CASSSIAGGSYEQYF